This is a list of T cell receptor beta chains from one sample in a study of OX40 agonist ivuxolimab in advanced cancers. Clones were read by immunoSEQ multiplex PCR, and TCRdb kept only the in-frame ones, dropping some. Among under 70,000 clones listed, 86% were seen once. Specimen: CD4+ or CD8+ T cells sorted from blood, collected in a trial of the OX40 agonist ivuxolimab. The receptors were gathered from an adult with an advanced solid tumor such as melanoma, head and neck, liver or kidney cancer. The CDR3 runs from the conserved cysteine through the conserved F or W. The D gene is left open where the match is weak. A clone size is listed for some rows: how often the clone was seen (once, few, many), or a class if it is expanded.

>TRBD2|TRBV5-1|TRBJ2-1|.
TGCGCCAGCAGCCCGGGACTAGTTTACAATGAGCAGTTCTTC
CASSPGLVYNEQFF
>.|TRBV15|TRBJ1-2|.
TGTGCCACCAGCAGAGCGACCACTAACTATGGCTACACCTTC
CATSRATTNYGYTF
>.|TRBV6-6|TRBJ1-1|.
TGTGCCAGTCGCCCACCTGACACTGAAGCTTTCTTT
CASRPPDTEAFF
>.|TRBV11-2|TRBJ2-7|.
TGTGCCAGCAGCTTAAGCGGGCCTACCTACGAGCAGTACTTC
CASSLSGPTYEQYF
>.|TRBV2|TRBJ2-5|few
TGTGCCAGCAGTCAAGAGACCCAGTACTTC
CASSQETQYF
>.|TRBV19|TRBJ2-7|once
TGTGCCAGTAGTAGCAACCACGGGACCTGCTCCTACGAGCAGTACTTC
CASSSNHGTCSYEQYF
>TRBD1|TRBV5-1|TRBJ2-2|.
TGCGCCAGCAGCTTCAATGAACCCGGGACAGGGGTCACCGGGGAGCTGTTTTTT
CASSFNEPGTGVTGELFF
>TRBD1|TRBV2|TRBJ1-2|.
TGTGCCAGCAGTGACGCACAGGGGGCGAACTATGGCTACACCTTC
CASSDAQGANYGYTF
>TRBD1|TRBV6-5|TRBJ1-3|.
TGTGCCAGCAGTTACTGGGGGACAGGCTCTGGAAACACCATATATTTT
CASSYWGTGSGNTIYF
>.|TRBV7-3|TRBJ2-5|.
TGTGCCAGCAGCCGGGACTACCAAGAGACCCAGTACTTC
CASSRDYQETQYF
>TRBD1|TRBV13|TRBJ1-2|.
TGTGCCAGCAGCTCGAGACAGGGACCGGCTTATGGCTACACCTTC
CASSSRQGPAYGYTF
>TRBD2|TRBV29-1|TRBJ2-7|.
TGCAGCGTCGCCGTATTGCAGCCCTACGGGGGGGCTTACGAGCAGTACTTC
CSVAVLQPYGGAYEQYF
>.|TRBV25-1|TRBJ1-3|.
TGTGCCAGCAGTGCTTACAGGGATACTGGAAACACCATATATTTT
CASSAYRDTGNTIYF
>TRBD1|TRBV5-5|TRBJ2-7|once
TGTGCCAGCAGCGGGACAGGGGGCCGGGACGAGCAGTACTTC
CASSGTGGRDEQYF
>.|TRBV7-2|TRBJ1-1|.
TGTGCCAGCAGCTTTAAGCCTTTGACTGAAGCTTTCTTT
CASSFKPLTEAFF
>TRBD2|TRBV14|TRBJ2-6|.
TGTGCCAGCAGCTATCGAGCGGGAGAGTCTGGGGCCAACGTCCTGACTTTC
CASSYRAGESGANVLTF
>.|TRBV9|TRBJ1-2|.
TGTGCCAGCAGCGTAGTATGGCCCGGCTACACCTTC
CASSVVWPGYTF
>TRBD1|TRBV5-1|TRBJ2-2|.
TGCGCCAGCAGCTTGCAGGGGGTTGGCGCCGGGGAGCTGTTTTTT
CASSLQGVGAGELFF
>.|TRBV7-8|TRBJ1-1|.
TGTGCCAGCAGCTTACCCTCAAGGGGGAACACTGAAGCTTTCTTT
CASSLPSRGNTEAFF
>.|TRBV11-2|TRBJ2-5|.
TGTGCCAGCAGCCAGGCGGGCATCTTCCAAGAGACCCAGTACTTC
CASSQAGIFQETQYF
>.|TRBV6-1|TRBJ1-4|.
TGTGCCAGCGGGACAAGGGCCAATAATGAAAAACTGTTTTTT
CASGTRANNEKLFF
>.|TRBV6-5|TRBJ1-5|.
TGTGCCAGCAGTTACGGTGTGTTGAGCAATCAGCCCCAGCATTTT
CASSYGVLSNQPQHF
>.|TRBV10-3|TRBJ1-5|few
TGTGCCATCAGAGGATCAGGTCCGCCCCAGCATTTT
CAIRGSGPPQHF
>.|TRBV11-2|TRBJ2-7|.
TGTGCCAGCAGTATCAATTCTTTCGACGAGCAGTACTTC
CASSINSFDEQYF
>.|TRBV28|TRBJ2-7|.
TGTGCCAGCAGTTCCGCGGGGAGAGGCCTCTACGAGCAGTACTTC
CASSSAGRGLYEQYF
>TRBD1|TRBV7-9|TRBJ1-4|.
TGTGCCAGCAGACGACAGGGCCCAAATGAAAAACTGTTTTTT
CASRRQGPNEKLFF
>.|TRBV5-1|TRBJ1-2|.
TGCGCCAGCAGCTTGGGAGGGTTGGACTATGGCTACACCTTC
CASSLGGLDYGYTF
>.|TRBV21-1|TRBJ1-1|.
TGTGCCAGCAGCACCAAGGGGGCGAAGACTGAAGCTTTCTTT
CASSTKGAKTEAFF
>.|TRBV6-5|TRBJ1-1|.
TGTGCCAGCAGTACAGGGTTCACTGAAGCTTTCTTT
CASSTGFTEAFF
>.|TRBV18|TRBJ1-6|.
TGTGCCAGCTCACCACCAGTGGCAGTTTCGAGTTCACCCCTCCACTTT
CASSPPVAVSSSPLHF
>TRBD2|TRBV29-1|TRBJ2-3|.
TGCAGCGTTGTGGGGGGGACTAGCTTCGATACGCAGTATTTT
CSVVGGTSFDTQYF
>TRBD1|TRBV6-6|TRBJ2-7|.
TGTGCCAGCAGGGGACAGGGAGAGGGCTCCTACGAGCAGTACTTC
CASRGQGEGSYEQYF
>.|TRBV27|TRBJ1-1|.
TGTGCCAGCAGTTTATCGAGGCAGCCGCTTATGAACACTGAAGCTTTCTTT
CASSLSRQPLMNTEAFF
>TRBD2|TRBV6-5|TRBJ2-1|.
TGTGCCAGCAGTTACTCGAACCTAGCGGCTTACAATGAGCAGTTCTTC
CASSYSNLAAYNEQFF
>TRBD1|TRBV19|TRBJ2-5|.
TGTGCCAGTAGTACCGGGACAGTGTACCAAGAGACCCAGTACTTC
CASSTGTVYQETQYF
>.|TRBV7-3|TRBJ1-2|.
TGTGCCAGCAGCTTAAACGTGGGGGGGGGCTACACCTTC
CASSLNVGGGYTF
>.|TRBV10-3|TRBJ2-7|.
TGTGCCATCTCCCGACTGGATGACGAGCGGTACTTC
CAISRLDDERYF
>.|TRBV7-9|TRBJ1-4|.
TGTGCCAGCAGCTTTGGGGCAACTAATGAAAAACTGTTTTTT
CASSFGATNEKLFF
>TRBD2|TRBV6-5|TRBJ2-7|.
TGTGCCAGCAGTTACGCGGGAGACACCTACGAGCAGTACTTC
CASSYAGDTYEQYF
>TRBD1|TRBV5-6|TRBJ1-4|.
TGTGCCAGCAGCTTGACAGGGGGTTCGGATGAAAAACTGTTTTTT
CASSLTGGSDEKLFF
>TRBD1|TRBV29-1|TRBJ1-1|few
TGCAGCGTTGTGAATCGGGACAGGAGGGCTGAGGCTTTCTTT
CSVVNRDRRAEAFF
>TRBD2|TRBV5-1|TRBJ2-1|.
TGCGCCAGCAGCTTCGACGCCGGGACTAGCGGAAACAATGAGCAGTTCTTC
CASSFDAGTSGNNEQFF
>.|TRBV25-1|TRBJ1-1|.
TGTGCCAGCAGCAAAAACACTGAAGCTTTCTTT
CASSKNTEAFF
>.|TRBV14|TRBJ2-7|.
TGTGCCAGCAGCCAAAGGTTCGGGCCACGGGAGCAGTACTTC
CASSQRFGPREQYF
>.|TRBV6-1|TRBJ2-7|few
TGTGCCAGCAGTCTTCTTCGGGCGGACTACGAGCAGTACTTC
CASSLLRADYEQYF
>TRBD2|TRBV18|TRBJ2-1|.
TGTGCCAGCTCACCTGGCGGTAGGAGCGGGAGGGCCTCCAATGAGCAGTTCTTC
CASSPGGRSGRASNEQFF
>.|TRBV6-4|TRBJ2-1|few
TGTGCCAGCAGTGGAGACTCACCCTCGGATGAGCAGTTCTTC
CASSGDSPSDEQFF
>.|TRBV15|TRBJ2-7|.
TGTGCCACCAGCAGGTCCGGGACCGATCTCGAGCAGTACTTC
CATSRSGTDLEQYF
>.|TRBV10-3|TRBJ1-6|.
TGTGCCATCAGTGCAACCTCTATCGAGTCACCCCTCCACTTT
CAISATSIESPLHF